Below are 22 T cell receptor beta chains sequenced from a single sample in a study of blood T cell repertoires in COVID-19. Clones were read by immunoSEQ multiplex PCR, and TCRdb kept only the in-frame ones, dropping some. The sample has fewer than 200,000 clones; roughly 83% are singletons. Sequenced sample: PBMCs or T cells enriched from blood (not recorded which). The receptors were sampled from a woman between 50 and 59 years old who had recovered from COVID-19.

This chain connects TRBV27 to TRBJ1-2; tentatively, D is TRBD1 (6 bases). CDR1 and CDR2 (germline): MNHEY, SMNVEV (reference sequence). The ends were cut back, 5 bases at V and 1 base at J, with 17 bases in the middle. The CDR3 has 16 amino acids. For the CDR3, the DNA is TGTGCCAGCAGTAGCCCTTTTAGGGGGAATAACTATGGCTACACCTTC. It is translated as CASSSPFRGNNYGYTF.

The chain links TRBV2 to TRBJ2-5, with D maybe TRBD1 (6 bases). CDR1 and CDR2 (germline): SNHLY, FYNNEI. The CDR3 is 18 amino acids. V was shortened by 0 bases and J by 4 bases, with 21 bases between the two germline ends. The CDR3 region is CASSEARGGHLGRETQYF. CDR3 in DNA: TGTGCCAGCAGTGAAGCGCGAGGGGGACACCTTGGAAGAGAGACCCAGTACTTC.

The V call is TRBV28, the J call TRBJ2-7, with TRBD2 matching over 8 bases. The CDR3 is made up of 15 amino acids. CDR1 and CDR2 (germline): MDHEN, SYDVKM. The J segment lost 0 bases and the V segment lost 5 bases, leaving 6 bases of the junction unmatched. The CDR3 region has the DNA TGTGCCAGCAGTCCACTAGCGGAGAGCTCCTACGAGCAGTACGTC. This translates into CASSPLAESSYEQYV.

This chain connects TRBV5-1 to TRBJ2-7; 7 bases match TRBD1. V shed 0 bases, J shed 3 bases, and the junction held 6 bases outside the gene matches. CDR3 size: 15 residues. Germline CDR1 is SGHRS and CDR2 is YFSETQ. The CDR3 DNA reads as TGCGCCAGCAGCTTGGGGACAGGCTCCGACTACGAGCAGTACGTC. Translation: CASSLGTGSDYEQYV.

The CDR3, as DNA: TGTGCCAGCAGTGGAAAATACAGGGTGGTTCGCGCTGAAGCTTTCTTT. It yields the protein CASSGKYRVVRAEAFF. The chain joins TRBV28 to TRBJ1-1; D is perhaps TRBD1 (6 bases). The CDR3 sequence is 16 residues long. Trimming took off 5 bases at V and 6 bases at J, with 22 bases between the two ends. Germline CDR1 MDHEN, CDR2 SYDVKM.

The V call is TRBV7-2, the J call TRBJ1-1; 7 bases match TRBD1. The J segment lost 3 bases and the V segment lost 1 base, leaving 5 bases of the junction unmatched. CDR1 and CDR2 (germline): SGHTA, FQGNSA. The CDR3 length is 15 residues. The CDR3 region has the DNA TGTGCCAGCAGCTTAGGACAGGGAGAACACACTGAAGCTTTCTTT. This encodes CASSLGQGEHTEAFF.

This chain joins TRBV7-9 and TRBJ2-1; D may be TRBD2 (6 bases). The CDR3 is 16 residues long. Germline-derived CDR1 and CDR2 are SEHNR and FQNEAQ (reference sequence). Trimming removed 1 base at V and 6 bases at J, with 16 bases between. The CDR3 sequence is CASSLGRLGGINEQFF. DNA for the CDR3: TGTGCCAGCAGCTTAGGTCGCCTAGGAGGGATCAATGAGCAGTTCTTC.

The chain couples TRBV30 to TRBJ1-2; no definite D call. V dropped 2 bases and J dropped 4 bases, with 14 bases sitting between them. The CDR3 runs 14 residues. Germline lookup yields CDR1 GTSNPN and CDR2 SVGIG (reference sequence). This CDR3 is CAWSPRIRGYGYTF. CDR3 sequence (DNA): TGTGCCTGGAGTCCCCGGATCCGGGGCTATGGCTACACCTTC.

The chain links TRBV11-2 to TRBJ1-2; a possible D gene is TRBD1 (6 bases). The germline V gene encodes CDR1 SGHAT and CDR2 FQNNGV. Trimming cost V 1 base and J 7 bases, with 13 bases left between them. The CDR3 loop spans 14 amino acids. Here the CDR3 DNA reads TGTGCCAGCAGCTTAGTTCAAGGGGGAAGTGGCTACACCTTC. Its protein product is CASSLVQGGSGYTF.

The count of this clone is one. The chain combines TRBV6-2 or TRBV6-3 with TRBJ2-1, with 12 positions matching TRBD2. The trim removed 2 bases at V and 7 bases at J, leaving 6 bases unmatched. The V gene's germline CDR1 is MNHEY and CDR2 SVGEGT. The CDR3 runs to 16 residues. The CDR3 coding sequence is TGTGCCAGCAGTTACCCGACTAGCGGGAGTAGGAATGAGCAGTTCTTC. Amino acids: CASSYPTSGSRNEQFF.

The chain combines TRBV18 with TRBJ2-7, with D possibly being TRBD2 (5 bases). The germline V gene has CDR1 KGHSH and CDR2 LQKENI. The CDR3 totals 14 residues. Trimming stripped 2 bases from V and 3 bases from J, with 11 bases between. The CDR3 DNA follows: TGTGCCAGCTCACCAACGGTGGGAGACTACGAGCAGTACGTC. Translation: CASSPTVGDYEQYV.

The gene calls are TRBV9 and TRBJ2-1; TRBD2 aligns across 7 bases. V trimming: 4 bases; J trimming: 0 bases; junction bases outside the gene matches: 10. The CDR3 is made up of 17 amino acids. Germline V lookup: CDR1 SGDLS, CDR2 YYNGEE. CDR3 nucleotides: TGTGCCAGCAGCCCAAGACTAGCCGAAAGCTCCTACAATGAGCAGTTCTTC. It specifies CASSPRLAESSYNEQFF.

CDR3 amino acids: CSVYSGSSTGELFF. As DNA, the CDR3 is TGCAGCGTCTATAGCGGGAGTTCAACCGGGGAGCTGTTTTTT. The J gene is TRBJ2-2, the V gene TRBV29-1; 9 bases are a match to TRBD2. Germline V lookup: CDR1 SQVTM, CDR2 ANQGSEA. The junction had 7 bases not matched to a gene; V was cut back by 6 bases and J by 5 bases. The CDR3 has 14 residues.

In regard to this clone: The junction departs from germline at one end; a sequencing error may be responsible. V is TRBV7-9 and J is TRBJ2-4; TRBD1 matches at 9 bases. CDR3 length: 12 amino acids. Germline V CDR1 and CDR2: SEHNR, FQNEAQ (reference sequence). CDR3 bases: TGTGCCAGCAGCTTAGAAGGGACAGGGTGCGACTTC. Translation: CASSLEGTGCDF.

J is TRBJ1-3 and V is TRBV7-8, with D possibly being TRBD1 (6 bases). The germline V gene has CDR1 SGHVS and CDR2 FQNEAQ. The CDR3 covers 14 residues. V lost 3 bases and J lost 1, with 7 bases in between. This chain's CDR3 is CASSLGQSGNTIYF. CDR3 nucleotides: TGTGCCAGCAGCTTGGGACAATCTGGAAACACCATATATTTT. Supplemented by reference TRBV7-8 and TRBJ1-3, the full variable domain reads GAGVSQSPRYKVAKRGQDVALRCDPISGHVSLFWYQQALGQGPEFLTYFQNEAQLDKSGLPSDRFFAERPEGSVSTLKIQRTQQEDSAVYLCASSLGQSGNTIYFGEGSWLTVV.

By share, this clone counts as medium-sized. The CDR3 region is CASSSGDTGELFF. DNA for the CDR3: TGTGCCAGCTCATCCGGGGACACCGGGGAGCTGTTTTTT. This rearrangement joins TRBV18 to TRBJ2-2, with D perhaps TRBD2 (5 bases). The CDR3 runs to 13 residues. In germline, CDR1 is KGHSH, CDR2 LQKENI. Trimming took off 5 bases at V and 3 bases at J, with 7 bases between the two ends.

V and J are TRBV2 and TRBJ2-5; 7 bases align to TRBD2. This CDR3 is built from 14 residues. Germline values: CDR1 SNHLY, CDR2 FYNNEI. V lost 7 bases to trimming and J lost 3 bases; unmatched junction nucleotides: 8. The CDR3 loop is CASKVAGREETQYF. CDR3 DNA: TGTGCCAGCAAGGTAGCGGGTCGGGAAGAGACCCAGTACTTC.

This clone appeared a few times. This rearrangement joins TRBV12-3 or TRBV12-4 to TRBJ2-1; the D is unclear. Trimming took off 7 bases at V and 9 bases at J, with 13 bases between the two ends. CDR3 length: 12 residues. Here the CDR3 DNA reads TGTGCCAGCATCCCAACATCGGGTGAGCAGTTCTTC. It encodes CASIPTSGEQFF.

The table lists this clone with a count of one. The J gene is TRBJ2-2, the V gene TRBV30, with TRBD1 matching 9 bases. Germline CDR1 reads GTSNPN; CDR2 reads SVGIG (reference sequence). The trim removed 4 bases at V and 6 bases at J, leaving 6 bases unmatched. The CDR3 contains 14 residues. The CDR3 DNA reads as TGTGCCTGGACTGACAGGGGGGCGGCCGGGGAGCTGTTTTTT. Translating gives CAWTDRGAAGELFF.

The chain is built from TRBV5-6 and TRBJ2-7; D gene ambiguous. CDR3 length: 12 residues. The V end lost 6 bases, the J end lost 6 bases, and 13 bases lay between the germline ends. Looked up from germline, CDR1 is SGHDT and CDR2 is YYEEEE. For the CDR3, the DNA is TGTGCCAGCACCTCCGGGTTGGGCGAGCAGTACGTC. Amino acids: CASTSGLGEQYV.

The rearrangement uses TRBV18 and TRBJ1-1; D ambiguous. Trimming took off 3 bases at V and 8 bases at J, with 13 bases between the two ends. The CDR3 is 13 residues long. From germline, CDR1 is KGHSH and CDR2 LQKENI. CDR3 sequence: CASSPLPGWEAFF. CDR3 bases: TGTGCCAGCTCACCCCTTCCCGGGTGGGAAGCTTTCTTT. Variable domain in full (rest from reference TRBV18 and TRBJ1-1): NAGVMQNPRHLVRRRGQEARLRCSPMKGHSHVYWYRQLPEEGLKFMVYLQKENIIDESGMPKERFSAEFPKEGPSILRIQQVVRGDSAAYFCASSPLPGWEAFFGQGTRLTVV.

The V gene is TRBV10-3, the J gene TRBJ1-2; the D is unclear. This CDR3 has 12 amino acids. Germline lookup yields CDR1 ENHRY and CDR2 SYGVKD. V was cut by 6 bases and J by 4 bases, with 9 bases left in between. CDR3 in amino acids: CAIRTTAYGYTF. CDR3 in DNA: TGTGCCATCAGGACCACAGCCTATGGCTACACCTTC.